Listed below are T cell receptor beta chains from one sample, sequenced in a study of cytomegalovirus exposure and HLA in healthy donors. Assay used: immunoSEQ multiplex PCR; TCRdb lists only in-frame clones, some missing. Among about 330,000 clones listed, around 90% were seen once. The sequenced material came from PBMCs. These receptors were taken from a woman aged 25 to 39 in good health and CMV-seropositive. The CDR3 runs from the conserved cysteine through the conserved F or W. Fields, in order: J gene, D gene, V gene, clone size, CDR3 protein, CDR3 DNA. A D gene is named only where the DNA matches it firmly. Not all rows give a size; the values are once, few, many and, for expanded clones, a class.

>TRBJ1-4|-|TRBV28|once
CASSLVGKLFF
TGTGCCAGCAGTTTGGTAGGAAAACTGTTTTTT
>TRBJ2-5|TRBD2|TRBV7-6|-
CASTRASGSKGETQYF
TGTGCCAGCACGCGCGCTAGCGGGAGTAAGGGAGAGACCCAGTACTTC
>TRBJ2-1|-|TRBV10-3|-
CAIESGDRLSSYNEQFF
TGTGCCATCGAATCCGGAGATCGTTTAAGCTCCTACAATGAGCAGTTCTTC
>TRBJ1-1|-|TRBV2|-
CASRRDIGNTEAFF
TGTGCCAGCAGAAGGGACATAGGAAACACTGAAGCTTTCTTT
>TRBJ1-1|TRBD1|TRBV4-2|-
CASSPQGGTEAFF
TGTGCCAGCAGCCCCCAGGGGGGCACTGAAGCTTTCTTT
>TRBJ1-2|TRBD1|TRBV30|-
CAWSNLQGALGGYTF
TGTGCCTGGAGCAATTTACAGGGGGCTTTGGGAGGCTACACCTTC
>TRBJ1-2|TRBD1|TRBV4-1|-
CASSQEERATGGNTF
TGCGCCAGCAGCCAAGAAGAGAGGGCCACAGGGGGCAACACCTTC
>TRBJ2-7|-|TRBV7-2|few
CASSLDYEQYF
TGTGCCAGCAGCTTAGACTACGAGCAGTACTTC
>TRBJ2-2|-|TRBV6-4|-
CASSDPLGNTGELFF
TGTGCCAGCAGTGATCCCCTAGGGAACACCGGGGAGCTGTTTTTT
>TRBJ2-2|TRBD1|TRBV28|few
CASSSATGATTEELFF
TGTGCCAGCAGTTCGGCGACAGGGGCGACTACCGAGGAGCTGTTTTTT
>TRBJ1-6|TRBD1|TRBV27|-
CASSLVRTGGHSPLHF
TGTGCCAGCAGTTTAGTACGGACAGGCGGTCATTCACCCCTCCACTTT
>TRBJ2-5|TRBD2|TRBV27|-
CASSFLLADQETQYF
TGTGCCAGCAGTTTCCTACTAGCGGACCAAGAGACCCAGTACTTC
>TRBJ2-7|-|TRBV2|-
CASSAGKGESYEQYF
TGTGCCAGCAGTGCTGGTAAGGGGGAGTCCTACGAGCAGTACTTC
>TRBJ1-1|-|TRBV28|-
CASRVRGMNTEAFF
TGTGCCAGCAGAGTCCGGGGTATGAACACTGAAGCTTTCTTT
>TRBJ1-5|-|TRBV28|-
CASSFGGTSNQPQHF
TGTGCCAGCAGTTTTGGAGGGACGAGCAATCAGCCCCAGCATTTT
>TRBJ2-5|-|TRBV9|-
CASSVGGGEETQYF
TGTGCCAGCAGCGTAGGGGGCGGGGAAGAGACCCAGTACTTC
>TRBJ2-3|-|TRBV27|-
CASSFRGGSTDTQYF
TGTGCCAGCAGTTTCCGCGGAGGGAGCACAGATACGCAGTATTTT
>TRBJ1-5|-|TRBV19|-
CASSFTGTDQPQHF
TGTGCCAGTAGTTTTACAGGAACAGATCAGCCCCAGCATTTT
>TRBJ2-7|TRBD2|TRBV5-1|-
CASSSGTSDTYEQYF
TGCGCCAGCAGCTCGGGGACTAGCGACACCTACGAGCAGTACTTC
>TRBJ2-2|-|TRBV9|few
CASSVGEAYTGELFF
TGTGCCAGCAGCGTAGGGGAGGCGTACACCGGGGAGCTGTTTTTT
>TRBJ1-1|-|TRBV7-2|-
CASSAGLLLNTEAFF
TGTGCCAGCAGCGCAGGACTCCTCTTAAACACTGAAGCTTTCTTT
>TRBJ2-5|-|TRBV5-1|once
CASSSYTSDQETQYF
TGCGCCAGCAGCTCCTATACTAGTGATCAAGAGACCCAGTACTTC
>TRBJ2-3|TRBD2|TRBV4-3|-
CASSQGAGDSTDTQYF
TGCGCCAGCAGCCAAGGGGCGGGGGATAGCACAGATACGCAGTATTTT
>TRBJ1-1|-|TRBV28|-
CASTLGVAGSAEAFF
TGTGCCAGCACCCTGGGTGTAGCAGGGTCGGCTGAAGCTTTCTTT
>TRBJ2-3|-|TRBV2|few
CASSERGVSSGTQYF
TGTGCCAGCAGTGAGAGGGGAGTAAGTAGCGGCACGCAGTATTTT
>TRBJ2-7|TRBD1|TRBV27|-
CASRTGTVDEQYF
TGTGCCAGCAGAACCGGGACAGTCGACGAGCAGTACTTC
>TRBJ1-1|-|TRBV5-1|-
CASSLDSAMNTEAFF
TGCGCCAGCAGCTTGGACTCGGCAATGAACACTGAAGCTTTCTTT
>TRBJ1-1|TRBD1|TRBV13|-
CASSRRGEEAFF
TGTGCCAGCAGTCGCAGGGGGGAAGAAGCTTTCTTT
>TRBJ2-7|TRBD2|TRBV29-1|-
CSVEDGSQGGYEQYF
TGCAGCGTTGAAGATGGGTCGCAGGGAGGGTACGAGCAGTACTTC
>TRBJ2-7|TRBD2|TRBV5-1|-
CASSTSGVSYEQYF
TGCGCCAGCTCGACTAGCGGGGTCTCCTACGAGCAGTACTTC
>TRBJ1-5|-|TRBV30|-
CAWSETSNQPQHF
TGTGCCTGGAGTGAGACAAGCAATCAGCCCCAGCATTTT
>TRBJ1-2|-|TRBV9|once
CASSVGQAIPIYGYTF
TGTGCCAGCAGCGTAGGTCAGGCGATCCCAATCTATGGCTACACCTTC
>TRBJ2-1|TRBD2|TRBV12-5|once
CASGLVLGGSPSEQFF
TGTGCTAGTGGTTTGGTACTGGGCGGGAGTCCCAGTGAGCAGTTCTTC
>TRBJ2-5|-|TRBV18|-
CASSQNYGQETQYF
TGTGCCAGCTCCCAAAATTACGGACAAGAGACCCAGTACTTC
>TRBJ2-5|TRBD2|TRBV4-3|-
CASSQDLGGGETQYF
TGCGCCAGCAGCCAAGATCTCGGGGGGGGAGAGACCCAGTACTTC
>TRBJ2-5|-|TRBV5-3|-
CARSLGATQETQYF
TGTGCCAGAAGCTTGGGGGCGACTCAAGAGACCCAGTACTTC
>TRBJ1-5|-|TRBV7-2|-
CASSSYTGSAQHF
TGTGCCAGCAGCTCTTACACCGGCTCTGCCCAGCATTTT
>TRBJ2-7|-|TRBV7-2|-
CASSGSHYEQYF
TGTGCCAGCAGCGGGTCACACTACGAGCAGTACTTC
>TRBJ1-5|-|TRBV5-4|once
CASSSGTSSNQPQHF
TGTGCCAGCAGCTCCGGGACGTCTAGCAATCAGCCCCAGCATTTT
>TRBJ2-5|-|TRBV7-2|-
CASSPRQFQETQYF
TGTGCCAGCAGCCCTAGACAGTTCCAAGAGACCCAGTACTTC
>TRBJ2-5|-|TRBV11-1|-
CASSSRGPLDGTQYF
TGTGCCAGCAGTTCCAGGGGCCCCTTGGATGGGACCCAGTACTTC
>TRBJ1-1|-|TRBV5-4|-
CAGKEQGRTEAFF
TGTGCCGGAAAAGAACAGGGACGTACTGAAGCTTTCTTT
>TRBJ2-7|-|TRBV7-3|-
CASSSTGGHEQYF
TGTGCCAGCAGCTCGACCGGGGGCCACGAGCAGTACTTC
>TRBJ2-1|TRBD2|TRBV6-5|-
CASSVTSGTYNEQFF
TGTGCCAGCAGTGTGACTAGCGGAACCTACAATGAGCAGTTCTTC
>TRBJ1-3|-|TRBV19|-
CASTLGRESGNTIYF
TGTGCCAGTACCCTAGGGAGGGAGTCTGGAAACACCATATATTTT
>TRBJ2-7|TRBD2|TRBV5-4|-
CASSQGLAGELYEQYF
TGTGCCAGCAGCCAGGGACTAGCGGGGGAACTATACGAGCAGTACTTC
>TRBJ1-3|-|TRBV6-5|-
CASSLTHGNTIYF
TGTGCCAGCAGTTTGACACATGGAAACACCATATATTTT